Presented here are 14 T cell receptor beta chains from one specimen sequenced in a study of cytomegalovirus exposure and HLA in healthy donors. The PCR ran on 60 Vbeta and 13 Jbeta primers. The repertoire was sequenced with immunoSEQ multiplex PCR; TCRdb's copy has only in-frame clones and lacks some. The table shows roughly 100,000 clones, with roughly an eighth occurring only once. Sequences were obtained from PBMCs. These receptors were collected from a man in his forties or fifties in good health and CMV-seropositive.

The chain employs TRBV19 and TRBJ1-3, with D maybe TRBD1 (6 bases). The CDR3 covers 15 residues. In germline, CDR1 is LNHDA, CDR2 SQIVND (reference sequence). V lost 9 bases, J lost 2 bases, and 17 bases lay in between. The CDR3 DNA reads as TGTGCCAGCCAAGGGACCAGGGGCCCTGGAAACACCATATATTTT. Its protein product is CASQGTRGPGNTIYF.

V is TRBV9 and J is TRBJ2-7; 9 bases map to TRBD1. The CDR3 runs to 14 residues. J gave up 6 bases and V 3 bases, and 7 bases lay outside the gene matches. Germline V gene sequence: CDR1 SGDLS, CDR2 YYNGEE. Here the CDR3 reads CASSAGDRAIEQYF. The DNA for the CDR3 is TGTGCCAGCAGCGCTGGGGACAGGGCTATCGAGCAGTACTTC. Full variable domain (remainder filled in from reference TRBV9 and TRBJ2-7): DSGVTQTPKHLITATGQRVTLRCSPRSGDLSVYWYQQSLDQGLQFLIQYYNGEERAKGNILERFSAQQFPDLHSELNLSSLELGDSALYFCASSAGDRAIEQYFGPGTRLTVT.

V is TRBV5-5 and J is TRBJ2-7, with unresolved D. CDR1 SGHKS and CDR2 YYEKEE come from the germline V gene (reference sequence). The CDR3 consists of 14 residues. Trimming pared 4 bases from V and 2 bases from J, leaving 13 bases between. The CDR3 DNA reads TGTGCCAGCAGCCGACCCCAGGCTCCCTACGAGCAGTACTTC. Its translation is CASSRPQAPYEQYF.

The chain recombines TRBV21-1 with TRBJ1-2; the table's D call, TRBD1, has no DNA check behind it. TRBV21-1 is reported as a pseudogene. The length of the CDR3 is 15 residues. The CDR3 loop reads CASSKKGGQGAGYTF. CDR3 coding DNA: TGTGCCAGCAGCAAAAAGGGGGGACAGGGGGCTGGCTACACCTTC.

This clone came up a few times. V gene TRBV6-6 combines with J gene TRBJ2-1; no clear D. The CDR3 is made up of 13 amino acids. The germline CDR1 and CDR2 sequences are MNHNY and SVGAGI (reference sequence). V lost 10 bases and J lost 0, with 10 bases in between. In DNA, the CDR3 is TGTGCCACCGCTGGGCCCTCCTACAATGAGCAGTTCTTC. Its protein is CATAGPSYNEQFF.

This sequence joins TRBV27 and TRBJ2-7; 10 nucleotides align to TRBD2. The germline V gene has CDR1 MNHEY and CDR2 SMNVEV (reference sequence). V lost 2 bases and J lost 6; bases outside the gene matches: 4. This CDR3 has 14 amino acids. Written as DNA, the CDR3 is TGTGCCAGCAGTTTAGGGGGACTAGCGCGCGAGCAGTACTTC. The encoded protein is CASSLGGLAREQYF.

The chain carries TRBV12-5 and TRBJ2-4; 10 positions agree with TRBD2. V shed 2 bases, J shed 1 base, and the junction held 11 bases outside the gene matches. This CDR3 has 19 amino acids. The germline V gene has CDR1 LGHNT and CDR2 FRNRAP. The chain's CDR3 is CASGLFSRGLAMAKNIQYF. CDR3 in DNA: TGTGCTAGTGGTTTGTTTTCCCGGGGACTAGCGATGGCCAAAAACATTCAGTACTTC. The whole variable domain, remainder taken from reference TRBV12-5 and TRBJ2-4, is DARVTQTPRHKVTEMGQEVTMRCQPILGHNTVFWYRQTMMQGLELLAYFRNRAPLDDSGMPKDRFSAEMPDATLATLKIQPSEPRDSAVYFCASGLFSRGLAMAKNIQYFGAGTRLSVL.

The chain joins TRBV10-3 to TRBJ2-7, with 12 nucleotides matching TRBD2. The CDR3 consists of 18 residues. Per germline, CDR1 ENHRY and CDR2 SYGVKD. With V trimmed by 1 base and J by 0 bases, 7 bases remained unmatched. CDR3 protein: CAISEYSATSGSSYEQYF. In DNA form, the CDR3 reads TGTGCCATCAGTGAGTACTCCGCGACTAGCGGGAGCTCCTACGAGCAGTACTTC.

The V gene is TRBV12-5, the J gene TRBJ1-5, with 8 bases aligning to TRBD1. Germline CDR1 reads LGHNT; CDR2 reads FRNRAP. This CDR3 has 14 residues. The V segment lost 3 bases and the J segment 9 bases; nucleotides outside the gene matches: 7. DNA for the CDR3: TGTGCTAGTGGTTTACCGGGACAGGATCTGCCCCAGCATTTT. Its protein product is CASGLPGQDLPQHF.

The table lists this clone with a few counts. The chain couples TRBV19 to TRBJ2-4, with D possibly matching TRBD2 (7 bases). In germline, CDR1 is LNHDA, CDR2 SQIVND (reference sequence). The CDR3 is 14 residues long. The V end lost 1 base, the J end lost 9 bases, and 13 bases lay between the germline ends. The CDR3 here is CASSIGGGASIQYF. The CDR3, as DNA: TGTGCCAGTAGTATAGGTGGGGGGGCAAGCATTCAGTACTTC.

This clone has just a few counts. The chain carries TRBV7-2 and TRBJ1-1; D not resolved. V dropped 10 bases and J dropped 8 bases, with 20 bases sitting between them. CDR3 length: 13 amino acids. Germline CDR1 SGHTA, CDR2 FQGNSA. The DNA of the CDR3 is TGTGCCACCCGGAGAGAGGGAGACCAGGAAGCTTTCTTT. This codes for CATRREGDQEAFF.

The genes are TRBV5-1 and TRBJ2-7; unclear D gene. V lost 1 base, J lost 0 bases, and 5 bases lay in between. The CDR3 is 13 amino acids. The germline V gene has CDR1 SGHRS and CDR2 YFSETQ. Written as DNA, the CDR3 is TGCGCCAGCAGCTTGTATAACTCCTACGAGCAGTACTTC. Residues: CASSLYNSYEQYF.

The table lists this clone with a few counts. The rearrangement links TRBV7-2 to TRBJ1-2; weak D call: TRBD1 (5 bases). V lost 1 base to trimming and J lost 7 bases, with 16 bases between them. This CDR3 spans 15 amino acids. Germline assignment: CDR1 SGHTA and CDR2 FQGNSA. The CDR3 here is CASSLDTGDFSGYTF. CDR3 nucleotide sequence: TGTGCCAGCAGCTTAGATACGGGGGATTTTTCTGGCTACACCTTC. The full variable domain, in which reference TRBV7-2 and TRBJ1-2 provide the parts outside the CDR3, is GAGVSQSPSNKVTEKGKDVELRCDPISGHTALYWYRQSLGQGLEFLIYFQGNSAPDKSGLPSDRFSAERTGGSVSTLTIQRTQQEDSAVYLCASSLDTGDFSGYTFGSGTRLTVV.

The rearrangement links TRBV5-4 to TRBJ2-1; 11 bases map to TRBD2. The J segment lost 7 bases and the V segment lost 0 bases, leaving 6 bases of the junction unmatched. Germline CDR1 reads SGHNT; CDR2 reads YYREEE (reference sequence). The CDR3 runs 16 residues. The CDR3 sequence: CASSLGGSSGRNEQFF. In DNA, the CDR3 is TGTGCCAGCAGCTTGGGGGGGTCTAGCGGGAGGAATGAGCAGTTCTTC.